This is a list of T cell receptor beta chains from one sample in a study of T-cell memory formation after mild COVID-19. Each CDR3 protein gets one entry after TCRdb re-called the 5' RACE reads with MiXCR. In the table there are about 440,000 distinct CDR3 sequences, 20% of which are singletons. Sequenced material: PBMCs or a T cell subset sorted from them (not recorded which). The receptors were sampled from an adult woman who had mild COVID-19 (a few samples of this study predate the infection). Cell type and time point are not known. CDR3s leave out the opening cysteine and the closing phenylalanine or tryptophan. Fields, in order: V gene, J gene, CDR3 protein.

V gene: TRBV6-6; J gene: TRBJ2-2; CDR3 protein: ASNPDHTGELF
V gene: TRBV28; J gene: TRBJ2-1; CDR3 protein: ASSRAGRGPESSYNEQF
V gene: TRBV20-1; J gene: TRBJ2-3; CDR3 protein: SAERDKHTQY
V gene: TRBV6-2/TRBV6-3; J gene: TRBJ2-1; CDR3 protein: ASSQDRGLNEQF
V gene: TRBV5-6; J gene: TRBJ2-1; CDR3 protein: ASSLLSPADEQF
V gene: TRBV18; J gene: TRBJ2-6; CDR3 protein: ASSLLQGMSGANVLT
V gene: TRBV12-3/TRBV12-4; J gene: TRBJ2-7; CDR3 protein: ASSFGRGMGEQY
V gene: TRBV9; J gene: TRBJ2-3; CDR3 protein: ASSVEGGSTDTQY
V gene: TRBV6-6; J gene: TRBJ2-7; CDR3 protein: ATQGGKGDEQY
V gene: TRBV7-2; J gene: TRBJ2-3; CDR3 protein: ASSFRGGRADTQY
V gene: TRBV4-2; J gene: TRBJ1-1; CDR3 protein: ASSHDSGNTEAF
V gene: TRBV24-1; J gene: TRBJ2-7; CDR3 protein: ATSDPTSDNNEQY
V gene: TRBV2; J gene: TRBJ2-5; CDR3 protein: ASGLWETQY
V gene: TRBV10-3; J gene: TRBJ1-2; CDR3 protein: AISWTGGDYGYT
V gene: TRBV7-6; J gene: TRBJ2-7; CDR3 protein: ASNLSRGGYSYEQY
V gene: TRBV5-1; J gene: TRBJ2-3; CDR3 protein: ASSLVPGLAVSSTDTQY
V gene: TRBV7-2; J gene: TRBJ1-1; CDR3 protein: ASSVRMNTEAF
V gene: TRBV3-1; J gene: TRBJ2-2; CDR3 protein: ASSPTGTGIPGELF
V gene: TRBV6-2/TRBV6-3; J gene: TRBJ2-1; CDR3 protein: ASSDSSYNEQF
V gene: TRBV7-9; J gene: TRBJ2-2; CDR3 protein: ASSPPPITEELF
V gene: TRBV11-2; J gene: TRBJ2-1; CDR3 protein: ASSPGTGNYNEQF
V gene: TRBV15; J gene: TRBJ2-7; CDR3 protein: ATSLRAFHEQY
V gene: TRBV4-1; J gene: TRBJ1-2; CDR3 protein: ASSQKDRGDGYT
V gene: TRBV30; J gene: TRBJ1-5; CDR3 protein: AWGGGDNQPQH
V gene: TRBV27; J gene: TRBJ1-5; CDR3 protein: ASRTQGIGNQPQH
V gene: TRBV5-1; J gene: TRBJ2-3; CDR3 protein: ASSLEWDRFTDTQY
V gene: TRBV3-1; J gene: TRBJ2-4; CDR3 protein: ASSQAQQRYIQY
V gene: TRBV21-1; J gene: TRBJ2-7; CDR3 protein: ASSPGTVLGEQY
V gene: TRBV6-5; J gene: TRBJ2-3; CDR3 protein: ASSYRLSTDTQY
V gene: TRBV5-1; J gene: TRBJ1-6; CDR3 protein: ATAPGTDNSPLH
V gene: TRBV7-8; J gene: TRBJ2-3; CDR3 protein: ASSLYGPRDTQY
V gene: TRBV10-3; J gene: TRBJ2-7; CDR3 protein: AISPTGMDEQY
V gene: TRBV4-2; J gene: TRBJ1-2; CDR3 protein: ASSQGEILQGAPYGYT
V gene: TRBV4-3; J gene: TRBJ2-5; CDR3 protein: ASSQEYIGKETQY
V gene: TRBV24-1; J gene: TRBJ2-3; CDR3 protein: ATSDLSPRTDTQY
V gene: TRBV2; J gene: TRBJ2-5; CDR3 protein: ASSDVDRGQETQY
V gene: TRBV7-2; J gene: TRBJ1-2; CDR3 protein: ASSRRTGGNYGYT
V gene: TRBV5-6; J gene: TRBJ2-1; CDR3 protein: ASSLPGQGLYNEQF
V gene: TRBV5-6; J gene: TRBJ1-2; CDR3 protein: ASTLGRDEDYGYT
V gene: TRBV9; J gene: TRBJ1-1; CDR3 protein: ASSAPPTTLNTEAF
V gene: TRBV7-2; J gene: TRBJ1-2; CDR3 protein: ASSPNRQGYGYT
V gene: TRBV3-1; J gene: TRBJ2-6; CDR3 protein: ASSQVPSGANVLT
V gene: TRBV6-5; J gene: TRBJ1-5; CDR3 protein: ASSSRGDSRNQPQH
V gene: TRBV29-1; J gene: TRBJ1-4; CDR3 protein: SVDNSEGKLF
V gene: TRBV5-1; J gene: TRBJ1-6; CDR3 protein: ASSLGHREAPLH
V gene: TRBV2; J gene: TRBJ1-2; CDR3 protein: ASRNHEGPGGYT
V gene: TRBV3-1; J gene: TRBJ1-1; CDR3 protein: ASSLLRGTEAF
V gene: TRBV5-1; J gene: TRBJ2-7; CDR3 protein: ASSLGRQGREQY
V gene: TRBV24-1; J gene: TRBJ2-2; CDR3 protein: ATSDYGTGNTGELF
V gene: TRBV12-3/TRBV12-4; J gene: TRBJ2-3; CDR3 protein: ASISSGTDTQY
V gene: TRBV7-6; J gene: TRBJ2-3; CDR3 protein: ASSRLGDTQY
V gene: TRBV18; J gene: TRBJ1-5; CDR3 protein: ASSPAGGSGQPQH
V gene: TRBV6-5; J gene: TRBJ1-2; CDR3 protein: ASRGTGGDGYT
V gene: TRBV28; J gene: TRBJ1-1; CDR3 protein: ASSSGGSGLNTEAF